This note documents a single T cell receptor beta chain sequence. There are 13 residues in the CDR3. Trimming took 2 bases from V and 8 from J, leaving 12 bases between them. Germline V gene sequence: CDR1 LNHDA, CDR2 SQIVND (reference sequence). This sample is part of a study of T cells after somatic rescue of genetic block. The data were produced by immunoSEQ multiplex PCR, yet TCRdb's version contains in-frame clones alone and is incomplete. The top ten clones hold 3% of a sample with about 67,000 clones, around 92% of them seen once. The chain has TRBV19 and TRBJ1-2; D ambiguous. Sequencing input: peripheral blood mononuclear cells (PBMCs). The receptor was derived from a man aged 40-50 years. The CDR3 sequence: CASSISGPGGYTF. For the CDR3, the DNA is TGTGCCAGTAGTATATCGGGCCCGGGGGGCTACACCTTC.